The rows below give T cell receptor beta chains drawn from one sample of a study of CD8+CD57+ T cells in acquired aplastic anemia. TCRdb processed the reads anew with MiXCR; each CDR3 protein has one entry. The data show over 150,000 distinct CDR3 sequences, 55% to 65% seen once. Sample: sorted CD4+, CD8+, or CD8+CD57+ T cells (not recorded which) from PBMCs. These receptors came from a human donor with aplastic anemia. Both conserved end residues are part of each CDR3. The D gene is left open where the match is weak. Clone sizes are given selectively: once, few, many, or a class where the clone is expanded.

abundance: NA
j_gene: TRBJ2-3
d_gene: TRBD2
v_gene: TRBV9
CDR3aa: CASSLGTSGTTDTQYF
CDR3nt: TGTGCCAGCAGCTTAGGGACTAGCGGGACCACAGATACGCAGTATTTT

abundance: NA
j_gene: TRBJ1-1
d_gene: NA
v_gene: TRBV5-4
CDR3aa: CASSWLLGNTEAFF
CDR3nt: TGTGCCAGCAGCTGGCTCCTCGGGAACACTGAAGCTTTCTTT

abundance: few
j_gene: TRBJ2-3
d_gene: NA
v_gene: TRBV6-1
CDR3aa: CASSGGFETDTQYF
CDR3nt: TGTGCCAGCAGTGGGGGTTTTGAAACAGATACGCAGTATTTT

abundance: NA
j_gene: TRBJ1-1
d_gene: NA
v_gene: TRBV4-1
CDR3aa: CASSQARPNTEAFF
CDR3nt: TGCGCCAGCAGCCAAGCCAGACCGAACACTGAAGCTTTCTTT

abundance: NA
j_gene: TRBJ2-3
d_gene: TRBD1
v_gene: TRBV24-1
CDR3aa: CATRGQGTTDTQYF
CDR3nt: TGTGCCACCAGGGGACAGGGGACCACAGATACGCAGTATTTT

abundance: once
j_gene: TRBJ1-2
d_gene: NA
v_gene: TRBV24-1
CDR3aa: CATSTGTRDGYTF
CDR3nt: TGTGCCACCAGTACCGGGACCAGAGATGGCTACACCTTC

abundance: NA
j_gene: TRBJ1-5
d_gene: NA
v_gene: TRBV5-1
CDR3aa: CASSLLGHSNQPQHF
CDR3nt: TGCGCCAGCAGCTTGCTGGGACACAGCAATCAGCCCCAGCATTTT

abundance: NA
j_gene: TRBJ2-3
d_gene: TRBD2
v_gene: TRBV7-9
CDR3aa: CASSDTPGGATDTQYF
CDR3nt: TGTGCCAGCAGTGATACGCCCGGGGGGGCCACAGATACGCAGTATTTT

abundance: NA
j_gene: TRBJ2-7
d_gene: NA
v_gene: TRBV2
CDR3aa: CASREGRQASYEQYF
CDR3nt: TGTGCCAGCAGAGAGGGCAGACAAGCGTCCTACGAGCAGTACTTC

abundance: NA
j_gene: TRBJ1-2
d_gene: NA
v_gene: TRBV20-1
CDR3aa: CSATGYDGYTF
CDR3nt: TGCAGTGCTACAGGGTACGATGGCTACACCTTC

abundance: NA
j_gene: TRBJ2-3
d_gene: TRBD2
v_gene: TRBV7-3
CDR3aa: CASSSGGTSGITDTQYF
CDR3nt: TGCGCCAGCAGCTCCGGAGGGACTAGCGGGATCACAGATACGCAGTATTTT

abundance: NA
j_gene: TRBJ2-2
d_gene: TRBD1
v_gene: TRBV19
CDR3aa: CASSIGDRGELFF
CDR3nt: TGTGCCAGTAGTATAGGGGACAGGGGGGAGCTGTTTTTT

abundance: NA
j_gene: TRBJ2-7
d_gene: TRBD2
v_gene: TRBV20-1
CDR3aa: CSAGLAIVDEQYF
CDR3nt: TGCAGCGCGGGACTAGCGATAGTCGACGAGCAGTACTTC

abundance: NA
j_gene: TRBJ2-3
d_gene: TRBD2
v_gene: TRBV10-3
CDR3aa: CAILATSTDTQYF
CDR3nt: TGTGCCATACTAGCGACGAGCACAGATACGCAGTATTTT

abundance: NA
j_gene: TRBJ2-7
d_gene: NA
v_gene: TRBV15
CDR3aa: CATSNGGPTYEQYF
CDR3nt: TGTGCCACCAGCAATGGGGGGCCCACCTACGAGCAGTACTTC

abundance: NA
j_gene: TRBJ1-5
d_gene: TRBD1
v_gene: TRBV24-1
CDR3aa: CATSGQSRGPQHF
CDR3nt: TGTGCCACCTCGGGACAGAGCAGGGGGCCCCAGCATTTT

abundance: NA
j_gene: TRBJ1-1
d_gene: NA
v_gene: TRBV12-5
CDR3aa: CASGSSSAEAFF
CDR3nt: TGTGCTAGTGGTTCCTCATCGGCTGAAGCTTTCTTT

abundance: NA
j_gene: TRBJ2-5
d_gene: NA
v_gene: TRBV15
CDR3aa: CATSSQDRDQWDTADF
CDR3nt: TGTGCCACCAGCAGCCAAGACCGGGACCAATGGGACACGGCGGACTTC

abundance: NA
j_gene: TRBJ1-1
d_gene: NA
v_gene: TRBV12-3/TRBV12-4
CDR3aa: CASTKETLNTEAFF
CDR3nt: TGTGCCAGCACGAAAGAAACACTAAACACTGAAGCTTTCTTT

abundance: NA
j_gene: TRBJ2-7
d_gene: TRBD2
v_gene: TRBV24-1
CDR3aa: CATSDRTSGHYEQYF
CDR3nt: TGTGCCACCAGTGACCGGACTAGCGGACACTACGAGCAGTACTTC

abundance: many
j_gene: TRBJ2-7
d_gene: NA
v_gene: TRBV4-1
CDR3aa: CASMGGGPNYEQYF
CDR3nt: TGCGCCAGCATGGGGGGGGGGCCGAACTACGAGCAGTACTTC

abundance: many
j_gene: TRBJ2-6
d_gene: NA
v_gene: TRBV6-2/TRBV6-3
CDR3aa: CASSYANVLTF
CDR3nt: TGTGCCAGCAGCTACGCCAACGTCCTGACTTTC

abundance: NA
j_gene: TRBJ1-5
d_gene: NA
v_gene: TRBV10-3
CDR3aa: CAISSGGDQPQHF
CDR3nt: TGTGCCATCAGTTCGGGCGGGGATCAGCCCCAGCATTTT

abundance: NA
j_gene: TRBJ2-1
d_gene: NA
v_gene: TRBV9
CDR3aa: CASSVGVGGSYNEQFF
CDR3nt: TGTGCCAGCAGCGTAGGGGTGGGGGGCTCCTACAATGAGCAGTTCTTC

abundance: NA
j_gene: TRBJ1-1
d_gene: TRBD1
v_gene: TRBV2
CDR3aa: CASSLTSGGGAGAFF
CDR3nt: TGTGCCAGCAGTCTGACCTCTGGAGGGGGCGCCGGTGCTTTCTTT

abundance: once
j_gene: TRBJ2-5
d_gene: TRBD1
v_gene: TRBV5-8
CDR3aa: CASSEGARGRVETQYF
CDR3nt: TGTGCCAGCAGTGAAGGAGCGAGGGGGCGCGTGGAGACCCAGTACTTC

abundance: NA
j_gene: TRBJ2-2
d_gene: TRBD1
v_gene: TRBV24-1
CDR3aa: CATSDLNRGNTGELFF
CDR3nt: TGTGCCACCAGTGATTTGAACAGGGGGAACACCGGGGAGCTGTTTTTT

abundance: once
j_gene: TRBJ2-5
d_gene: TRBD1
v_gene: TRBV5-4
CDR3aa: CASSLPGQGRETQYF
CDR3nt: TGTGCCAGCAGCTTGCCCGGACAGGGAAGGGAGACCCAGTACTTC

abundance: NA
j_gene: TRBJ2-3
d_gene: TRBD1
v_gene: TRBV6-6
CDR3aa: CASSSGTGGAPDTQYF
CDR3nt: TGTGCCAGCAGCTCCGGGACAGGGGGCGCCCCAGATACGCAGTATTTT

abundance: many
j_gene: TRBJ2-2
d_gene: NA
v_gene: TRBV19
CDR3aa: CASSIYTGELFF
CDR3nt: TGTGCCAGTAGTATCTACACCGGGGAGCTGTTTTTT

abundance: NA
j_gene: TRBJ2-4
d_gene: NA
v_gene: TRBV7-9
CDR3aa: CASSFDLPWGLREKYPRAKNIQYF
CDR3nt: TGTGCCAGCAGCTTCGACCTACCCTGGGGTCTTCGCGAAAAATATCCTCGAGCCAAAAACATTCAGTACTTC

abundance: NA
j_gene: TRBJ1-1
d_gene: NA
v_gene: TRBV10-3
CDR3aa: CAISAGEMMTFF
CDR3nt: TGTGCCATCAGTGCAGGGGAAATGATGACTTTCTTT

abundance: NA
j_gene: TRBJ2-7
d_gene: NA
v_gene: TRBV7-3
CDR3aa: CASSSGALGSYEQYF
CDR3nt: TGTGCCAGCAGCTCGGGGGCCCTAGGCTCCTACGAGCAGTACTTC

abundance: few
j_gene: TRBJ1-2
d_gene: NA
v_gene: TRBV15
CDR3aa: CATSRDGLGGYGYTF
CDR3nt: TGTGCCACCAGCAGAGATGGCCTCGGGGGCTATGGCTACACCTTC

abundance: NA
j_gene: TRBJ1-5
d_gene: NA
v_gene: TRBV6-1
CDR3aa: CASSEMGVNQPQHF
CDR3nt: TGTGCCAGCAGTGAAATGGGGGTAAATCAGCCCCAGCATTTT

abundance: NA
j_gene: TRBJ1-5
d_gene: NA
v_gene: TRBV10-3
CDR3aa: CASSPEGWSNQPQHF
CDR3nt: TGTGCCAGCTCACCAGAGGGATGGAGCAATCAGCCCCAGCATTTT

abundance: few
j_gene: TRBJ2-7
d_gene: NA
v_gene: TRBV7-9
CDR3aa: CASSLIVAGDEQYF
CDR3nt: TGTGCCAGCAGCTTAATCGTGGCAGGGGACGAGCAGTACTTC

abundance: few
j_gene: TRBJ1-6
d_gene: NA
v_gene: TRBV10-3
CDR3aa: CAISGSLGETLHF
CDR3nt: TGTGCCATCAGTGGCTCCCTAGGGGAAACCCTCCACTTT

abundance: NA
j_gene: TRBJ1-1
d_gene: NA
v_gene: TRBV29-1
CDR3aa: CSVPSGGGPMNTEAFF
CDR3nt: TGCAGCGTTCCCTCCGGGGGGGGGCCGATGAACACTGAAGCTTTCTTT

abundance: once
j_gene: TRBJ1-6
d_gene: NA
v_gene: TRBV9
CDR3aa: CASSPRGPNSPLHF
CDR3nt: TGTGCCAGCAGCCCCAGAGGACCCAATTCACCCCTCCACTTT

abundance: NA
j_gene: TRBJ1-2
d_gene: NA
v_gene: TRBV20-1
CDR3aa: CSASLVSDGYTF
CDR3nt: TGCAGTGCTAGCCTGGTTTCCGATGGCTACACCTTC

abundance: NA
j_gene: TRBJ2-1
d_gene: NA
v_gene: TRBV15
CDR3aa: CATSRPGGQLLYNEQFF
CDR3nt: TGTGCCACCAGCAGACCGGGCGGACAGCTCCTTTACAATGAGCAGTTCTTC

abundance: NA
j_gene: TRBJ1-2
d_gene: NA
v_gene: TRBV6-5
CDR3aa: CASSYSPEGLDYGYTF
CDR3nt: TGTGCCAGCAGTTACTCCCCCGAGGGTCTTGATTATGGCTACACCTTC

abundance: NA
j_gene: TRBJ1-2
d_gene: NA
v_gene: TRBV5-1
CDR3aa: CASSVSSTDGYTF
CDR3nt: TGCGCCAGCAGCGTCAGTTCTACAGATGGCTACACCTTC

abundance: few
j_gene: TRBJ1-6
d_gene: TRBD1
v_gene: TRBV10-2
CDR3aa: CASRDRVSYNSPLHF
CDR3nt: TGCGCCAGCAGGGACAGGGTATCCTATAATTCACCCCTCCACTTT

abundance: NA
j_gene: TRBJ2-3
d_gene: NA
v_gene: TRBV7-3
CDR3aa: CASSTRGGTQYF
CDR3nt: TGTGCCAGCAGCACCCGGGGTGGTACGCAGTATTTT

abundance: NA
j_gene: TRBJ1-5
d_gene: TRBD1
v_gene: TRBV7-2
CDR3aa: CASSWGDRNQPQHF
CDR3nt: TGTGCCAGCAGCTGGGGGGACAGGAATCAGCCCCAGCATTTT

abundance: few
j_gene: TRBJ2-6
d_gene: NA
v_gene: TRBV7-6
CDR3aa: CASSLGPVTGANVLTF
CDR3nt: TGTGCCAGCAGCTTAGGGCCCGTGACAGGGGCCAACGTCCTGACTTTC

abundance: NA
j_gene: TRBJ2-7
d_gene: NA
v_gene: TRBV29-1
CDR3aa: CSVESGEQYF
CDR3nt: TGCAGCGTTGAATCGGGCGAGCAGTACTTC

abundance: many
j_gene: TRBJ2-3
d_gene: NA
v_gene: TRBV7-3
CDR3aa: CASSLKGGPGTDTQYF
CDR3nt: TGTGCCAGCAGCTTAAAAGGGGGGCCTGGCACAGATACGCAGTATTTT

abundance: many
j_gene: TRBJ2-1
d_gene: TRBD1
v_gene: TRBV5-6
CDR3aa: CASQGTGDNEQFF
CDR3nt: TGTGCCAGCCAAGGGACAGGAGACAATGAGCAGTTCTTC

abundance: NA
j_gene: TRBJ2-7
d_gene: NA
v_gene: TRBV15
CDR3aa: CATSRDNTRPDEQYF
CDR3nt: TGTGCCACCAGCAGAGATAATACCAGGCCCGACGAGCAGTACTTC

abundance: NA
j_gene: TRBJ2-1
d_gene: NA
v_gene: TRBV9
CDR3aa: CASSAPPLWNEQFF
CDR3nt: TGTGCCAGCAGCGCCCCCCCTCTGTGGAATGAGCAGTTCTTC